This paragraph reports one TCR beta chain. The sample is drawn from a study of blood T cell repertoires in COVID-19. Study summary: COVID-19 samples from acute and convalescent phases originated in the United States, Italy and Spain.

In the authors' methods: Estimates of nucleated cell counts were drawn from the amplification of reference gene primers. Assay used: immunoSEQ multiplex PCR; TCRdb lists only in-frame clones, some missing. From that table come the V and J calls and clone size; the DNA was used to work out D and trimming. This sample has 470,000 or so clones, with around 89% found just once. V dropped 7 bases and J dropped 6 bases, with 16 bases sitting between them. Per the germline V gene, CDR1 is SGDLS and CDR2 is YYNGEE. The CDR3 is 14 amino acids. This TCR derives from a woman in her twenties or thirties with acute or convalescent COVID-19. The sample consisted of peripheral blood. The V and J genes are TRBV9 and TRBJ2-2; D is perhaps TRBD1 (6 bases). CDR3 in amino acids: CASQSPTGAGELFF. Written as DNA, the CDR3 is TGTGCCAGCCAAAGTCCGACAGGCGCCGGGGAGCTGTTTTTT.